The rows below give T cell receptor beta chains drawn from one sample of a study of T cells in Graves' hyperthyroidism and ophthalmopathy. TCRdb reprocessed the multiplex PCR reads via MiXCR and lists one record per CDR3 protein. The sample holds 280,000 or so distinct CDR3 sequences, 25% to 30% seen once. Sequenced material: blood. The receptor set was obtained from a man in his forties with Graves' hyperthyroidism that later progressed to Graves' ophthalmopathy. Both conserved end residues are part of each CDR3. A D gene is named only where the DNA matches it firmly. Rows may omit the clone size; those that give it use once, few, many or a size class.

v_gene,abundance,j_gene,d_gene,CDR3aa,CDR3nt
TRBV6-2/TRBV6-3,few,TRBJ2-7,NA,CASSYGGGQNYEQYF,TGTGCCAGCAGTTACGGCGGGGGACAGAATTACGAGCAGTACTTC
TRBV3-1,many,TRBJ2-5,TRBD2,CASSPQAGLAGRETQYF,TGTGCCAGCAGCCCCCAAGCCGGACTAGCGGGGCGGGAGACCCAGTACTTC
TRBV10-3,many,TRBJ1-2,NA,CAISEGGRRVDGYTF,TGTGCCATCAGTGAGGGCGGACGCAGGGTCGATGGCTACACCTTC
TRBV6-4,many,TRBJ1-1,NA,CASSDYRVWRTEAFF,TGTGCCAGCAGTGACTACAGGGTATGGCGCACTGAAGCTTTCTTT
TRBV6-2/TRBV6-3,NA,TRBJ2-7,NA,CASSYSRGVVPYEQYF,TGTGCCAGCAGTTACTCGAGAGGGGTGGTTCCATACGAGCAGTACTTC
TRBV27,NA,TRBJ2-7,TRBD2,CAIYLRTSADEQYF,TGTGCCATCTACCTACGGACTAGCGCAGACGAGCAGTACTTC
TRBV6-1,NA,TRBJ2-7,TRBD2,CASSPRTSHEQYF,TGTGCCAGCAGTCCCCGGACTAGTCACGAGCAGTACTTC
TRBV14,many,TRBJ2-5,NA,CASSQGFAGASAQYF,TGTGCCAGCAGCCAAGGTTTCGCTGGGGCCAGCGCCCAGTACTTC
TRBV20-1,many,TRBJ1-5,TRBD1,CSASMSLDRDSNQPQHF,TGCAGTGCTAGTATGTCCCTCGACAGGGATAGCAATCAGCCCCAGCATTTT
TRBV6-5,few,TRBJ2-7,NA,CASSYDSSYEQYF,TGTGCCAGCAGTTACGATAGCTCCTACGAGCAGTACTTC
TRBV11-2,many,TRBJ2-7,NA,CASSPPQDYEQYF,TGTGCCAGCAGCCCCCCGCAAGATTACGAGCAGTACTTC
TRBV5-1,many,TRBJ2-7,NA,CASSLDPAGHGLREQYF,TGCGCCAGCAGCTTGGATCCAGCGGGACATGGGTTGCGCGAGCAGTACTTC
TRBV4-1,many,TRBJ1-1,NA,CASSQDYGEIEAFF,TGCGCCAGCAGCCAAGATTACGGAGAGATTGAAGCTTTCTTT
TRBV28,NA,TRBJ1-2,NA,CASSGGRAPGYTF,TGTGCCAGCAGTGGGGGACGGGCGCCCGGCTACACCTTC
TRBV28,many,TRBJ2-2,TRBD1,CASRGTGDGRELFF,TGTGCCAGCAGGGGGACAGGGGACGGCCGGGAGCTGTTTTTT
TRBV29-1,many,TRBJ1-2,TRBD1,CSVEEDRGGYGYTF,TGCAGCGTTGAAGAGGACAGGGGCGGCTATGGCTACACCTTC
TRBV12-3/TRBV12-4,NA,TRBJ2-2,NA,CASSVQGLGTGELFF,TGTGCCAGCAGCGTCCAGGGCCTGGGCACCGGGGAGCTGTTTTTT
TRBV28,many,TRBJ2-7,NA,CASSRISYEQYF,TGTGCCAGCAGTCGCATATCCTACGAGCAGTACTTC
TRBV27,many,TRBJ2-6,NA,CASSSRLSSGANVLTF,TGTGCCAGCAGTTCCCGACTGAGCTCTGGGGCCAACGTCCTGACTTTC
TRBV4-1,many,TRBJ2-2,NA,CASSQVTFESTGELFF,TGCGCCAGCAGCCAAGTTACCTTCGAATCTACCGGGGAGCTGTTTTTT
TRBV6-2/TRBV6-3,NA,TRBJ2-7,NA,CASSSPPLQVSEQYF,TGTGCCAGCAGTTCCCCTCCACTACAGGTATCGGAGCAGTACTTC
TRBV28,many,TRBJ2-7,TRBD1,CASRPDRDEQYF,TGTGCCAGCAGACCCGACAGGGACGAGCAGTACTTC
TRBV6-1,many,TRBJ1-2,NA,CASSRTPREGGYTF,TGTGCCAGCAGTAGAACGCCCAGGGAGGGTGGCTACACCTTC
TRBV28,NA,TRBJ1-1,TRBD1,CASSFLTRDRPAWAFF,TGTGCCAGCAGTTTTCTAACCCGGGACAGGCCCGCCTGGGCTTTCTTT
TRBV20-1,many,TRBJ1-1,NA,CSARDRRGLYTEAFF,TGCAGTGCTAGAGATCGAAGGGGACTATACACTGAAGCTTTCTTT
TRBV10-3,many,TRBJ2-7,TRBD1,CAISDSQGASNEQYF,TGTGCCATCAGTGACTCACAGGGGGCATCGAACGAGCAGTACTTC
TRBV6-5,NA,TRBJ1-1,TRBD1,CASSYSQGAGTEAFF,TGTGCCAGCAGTTACTCACAGGGGGCAGGCACTGAAGCTTTCTTT
TRBV11-2,NA,TRBJ2-1,TRBD2,CASSLSSGRSEEQFF,TGTGCCAGCAGCTTATCTAGCGGGAGATCGGAAGAGCAGTTCTTC
TRBV11-2,many,TRBJ1-2,NA,CASSLDPSASYGYTF,TGTGCCAGCAGCTTAGATCCCTCAGCGAGCTATGGCTACACCTTC
TRBV7-9,many,TRBJ2-5,NA,CASSSQGGETQYF,TGTGCCAGCAGCTCCCAGGGGGGCGAGACCCAGTACTTC
TRBV20-1,many,TRBJ2-5,TRBD1,CSATRSDRGMGETQYF,TGCAGTGCTACAAGAAGTGACAGGGGGATGGGAGAGACCCAGTACTTC
TRBV11-3,many,TRBJ1-1,NA,CASSFSRANTEAFF,TGTGCCAGCAGCTTCTCCAGGGCGAACACTGAAGCTTTCTTT
TRBV4-1,many,TRBJ2-5,TRBD2,CASSTSGSSETQYF,TGCGCCAGCAGCACTAGCGGGAGCAGTGAGACCCAGTACTTC
TRBV29-1,many,TRBJ2-7,NA,CSVEGLPSYEQYF,TGCAGCGTTGAAGGACTGCCCTCCTACGAGCAGTACTTC
TRBV11-1,many,TRBJ2-7,TRBD2,CASSSAAWEGTYEQYF,TGTGCCAGCAGCTCTGCGGCGTGGGAGGGAACCTACGAGCAGTACTTC
TRBV29-1,many,TRBJ2-5,NA,CSVVRGETQYF,TGCAGCGTTGTAAGGGGGGAGACCCAGTACTTC
TRBV7-2,NA,TRBJ2-7,TRBD2,CASSLPSAGTSGRAYYEQYF,TGTGCCAGCAGCTTACCCAGCGCTGGGACTAGCGGGAGGGCTTACTACGAGCAGTACTTC
TRBV5-1,many,TRBJ2-7,NA,CASSEAPSPYEQYF,TGCGCCAGCAGCGAGGCACCTTCCCCCTACGAGCAGTACTTC
TRBV12-3/TRBV12-4,many,TRBJ1-5,NA,CASSFDWAAPNQPQHF,TGTGCCAGCAGTTTCGACTGGGCAGCACCTAATCAGCCCCAGCATTTT
TRBV7-2,NA,TRBJ2-7,NA,CASTTAYEQYF,TGTGCCAGCACCACGGCCTACGAGCAGTACTTC
TRBV9,many,TRBJ2-2,NA,CASSEDPTGELFF,TGTGCCAGCAGCGAGGATCCCACCGGGGAGCTGTTTTTT
TRBV20-1,many,TRBJ1-3,TRBD1,CSARDGDRGVSGNTIYF,TGCAGTGCTAGAGATGGAGACAGGGGAGTGTCTGGAAACACCATATATTTT
TRBV6-1,many,TRBJ2-7,TRBD1,CASSEAPGQGAQYF,TGTGCCAGCAGTGAAGCCCCCGGACAGGGTGCTCAGTACTTC
TRBV27,many,TRBJ1-1,NA,CASSLKRYTEAFF,TGTGCCAGCAGTTTAAAGCGGTACACTGAAGCTTTCTTT
TRBV6-1,NA,TRBJ2-2,NA,CASSPLGGENTGELFF,TGTGCCAGCAGTCCCTTAGGGGGAGAGAACACCGGGGAGCTGTTTTTT
TRBV11-2,NA,TRBJ2-7,NA,CASSPTRDSTHEQYF,TGTGCCAGCAGCCCTACGCGGGACTCCACCCACGAGCAGTACTTC
TRBV28,many,TRBJ1-2,NA,CASSESGGADGYTF,TGTGCCAGCAGCGAGAGTGGGGGCGCGGATGGCTACACCTTC
TRBV7-8,NA,TRBJ1-2,NA,CASSLLRVPSYGYTF,TGTGCCAGCAGCTTACTGAGGGTCCCTAGCTATGGCTACACCTTC
TRBV12-3/TRBV12-4,many,TRBJ2-2,TRBD1,CASSFPTGGYTGELFF,TGTGCCAGCAGTTTTCCGACAGGGGGCTACACCGGGGAGCTGTTTTTT
TRBV5-1,many,TRBJ1-1,NA,CASSSQGTDTEAFF,TGCGCCAGCAGCTCCCAGGGGACGGACACTGAAGCTTTCTTT
TRBV7-9,many,TRBJ2-7,NA,CASSLQEEGSYEQYF,TGTGCCAGCAGCCTACAAGAGGAGGGCTCCTACGAGCAGTACTTC